Here is one T cell receptor beta chain with its context. Its antigen is as yet unknown. The assay was immunoSEQ multiplex PCR, and TCRdb's table has in-frame clones only and misses some. Of 300,000 or so clones in the sample, 88% were seen once. This sample was taken from a study of cytomegalovirus exposure and HLA in healthy donors. Study-wide findings and caveats: With high specificity and sensitivity, the classifier reportedly diagnosed cytomegalovirus status.

Sequenced sample: PBMCs. This sequence originates from a man aged 25-45 years in good health and CMV-seronegative.

The CDR3 nucleotides read TGCGCCAGCAGTGCCGGGGGGTGGAATGAGCAGTTCTTC. Its protein product is CASSAGGWNEQFF. The chain carries TRBV10-2 and TRBJ2-1, with 7 bases aligning to TRBD2. J was trimmed by 7 bases and V by 4 bases; bases with no gene match: 4. This CDR3 contains 13 residues. Germline lookup yields CDR1 WSHSY and CDR2 SAAADI.